The 27 T cell receptor beta chains below were found in one sample sequenced in a study of identical twins. Via MiXCR, TCRdb re-called the 5' RACE reads, giving one row per CDR3 protein. Seen here are some 1,600,000 distinct CDR3 sequences, about 30% observed once, and the top ten hold about 0.27%. Sequencing input: cord blood. These receptors were obtained from a newborn girl in good health.

This clonotype was seen a handful of times. V is TRBV3-1 and J is TRBJ1-1, with D perhaps TRBD1 (5 bases). Trimming cost V 4 bases and J 6 bases, with 12 bases left between them. CDR3 size: 13 residues. Germline V gene sequence: CDR1 LGHDT, CDR2 YNNKEL (reference sequence). In DNA, the CDR3 is TGTGCCAGCAGCCCGCGGGGGAAGGCTGAAGCTTTCTTT. Protein sequence: CASSPRGKAEAFF.

The chain uses TRBV20-1 and TRBJ1-1; weak D call: TRBD1 (6 bases). Germline V gene data show CDR1 as DFQATT and CDR2 as SNEGSKA (reference sequence). Trimming pared 1 base from V and 0 bases from J, leaving 9 bases between. This CDR3 has 14 amino acids. CDR3 residues: CSARAGHLNTEAFF. The DNA for the CDR3 is TGCAGTGCTAGAGCGGGACACTTGAACACTGAAGCTTTCTTT.

This clonotype showed up just a few times. The chain carries TRBV5-1 and TRBJ2-5; D is unresolved. In germline, CDR1 is SGHRS, CDR2 YFSETQ. The CDR3 is 13 residues long. V lost 5 bases and J 1 base, leaving 9 bases between the germline ends. CDR3 coding DNA: TGCGCCAGCAGGGCCACGTTCCAAGAGACCCAGTACTTC. It codes for CASRATFQETQYF.

The rearrangement joins TRBV7-2 to TRBJ2-3; 8 positions match TRBD2. The CDR3 consists of 20 residues. The V and J ends lost 1 base and 2 bases, in that order; junction bases with no gene match: 17. Per germline, CDR1 SGHTA and CDR2 FQGNSA. The CDR3 loop reads CASSLDWYSGARPHTDTQYF. The CDR3, as DNA: TGTGCCAGCAGCTTAGACTGGTATAGCGGGGCACGACCTCACACAGATACGCAGTATTTT.

V is TRBV14 and J is TRBJ1-6; 8 bases align to TRBD1. The ends lost 0 bases at V and 9 bases at J; junction bases unmatched: 4. The CDR3 runs to 15 residues. In germline, CDR1 is SGHDN, CDR2 FVKESK. The CDR3 protein is CASSQDSQGASPLHF. The CDR3 DNA follows: TGTGCCAGCAGCCAAGATAGCCAGGGGGCTTCACCCCTCCACTTT. The complete variable domain, with remaining parts taken from reference TRBV14 and TRBJ1-6, reads EAGVTQFPSHSVIEKGQTVTLRCDPISGHDNLYWYRRVMGKEIKFLLHFVKESKQDESGMPNNRFLAERTGGTYSTLKVQPAELEDSGVYFCASSQDSQGASPLHFGNGTRLTVT.

This chain joins TRBV20-1 and TRBJ1-2, with D unclear. Trimming took 0 bases from V and 2 from J, leaving 10 bases between them. The CDR3 is 14 amino acids. The germline V gene has CDR1 DFQATT and CDR2 SNEGSKA (reference sequence). The CDR3: CSARDTRKNYGYTF. The CDR3 coding sequence is TGCAGTGCTAGAGATACGCGGAAAAACTATGGCTACACCTTC.

A few counts support this clonotype. V and J are TRBV6-2 or TRBV6-3 and TRBJ2-7, with 7 bases that match TRBD1. V shed 7 bases, J shed 3 bases, and the junction held 9 bases outside the gene matches. This CDR3 is built from 14 residues. Germline lookup yields CDR1 MNHEY and CDR2 SVGEGT. The CDR3 spells CASTRDRTYYEQYF. In DNA, the CDR3 is TGTGCCAGCACCCGGGACAGAACTTACTACGAGCAGTACTTC.

Comment on this clonotype: Compared with germline, one end of the junction differs, possibly owing to a read error. This chain uses TRBV20-1 with TRBJ1-2; 9 bases are shared with TRBD1. This CDR3 comprises 15 residues. The germline gives CDR1 DFQATT, CDR2 SNEGSKA (reference sequence). The CDR3 sequence is CSARAPRDRVYGHTF. Written as DNA, the CDR3 is TGCAGTGCTAGGGCCCCACGGGACAGGGTCTATGGCCACACCTTC.

This clonotype was observed a few times. The chain carries TRBV29-1 and TRBJ2-1, with 12 bases aligning to TRBD2. Losses at the gene ends were 0 bases for V and 6 bases for J; bases not matched to a gene: 3. The CDR3 is 15 residues long. Germline V gene data show CDR1 as SQVTM and CDR2 as ANQGSEA. CDR3 bases: TGCAGCGTTGAAGATCTGGGACTAGCGGGCAATGAGCAGTTCTTC. Protein sequence: CSVEDLGLAGNEQFF.

This clonotype came up a few times. J is TRBJ2-5 and V is TRBV2, with D possibly TRBD2 on 6 matching bases. This CDR3 comprises 14 residues. Germline-derived CDR1 and CDR2 are SNHLY and FYNNEI. With 8 bases removed from V and 11 bases from J, the gap between germline ends came to 24 bases. CDR3 sequence: CASPPGLHYNEQYF. CDR3 nucleotide sequence: TGTGCCAGCCCACCGGGACTCCACTACAATGAGCAGTACTTC.

This clonotype was counted at least ten times. V usage is TRBV27 and J usage is TRBJ1-6; D perhaps matches TRBD1 (5 bases). Germline CDR1 and CDR2: MNHEY and SMNVEV (reference sequence). The V gene lost 2 bases and the J gene lost 0 bases, with 5 bases spanning the gap. The CDR3 length is 15 residues. CDR3 DNA: TGTGCCAGCAGTTTAAGGGGCTCCTATAATTCACCCCTCCACTTT. This codes for CASSLRGSYNSPLHF.

Many counts were recorded for this clonotype. The DNA of the CDR3 is TGTGCCAGCAGCTTGCCCCGCAGGAACTATGGCTACACCTTC. It encodes CASSLPRRNYGYTF. This chain joins TRBV5-7 and TRBJ1-2; no definite D call. TRBV5-7 falls under the ORF class, with uncertain function. CDR3 length equals 14 residues. V gave up 1 base and J gave up 2 bases, with 9 bases separating them.

This clonotype occurred a few times. The rearrangement uses TRBV2 and TRBJ1-4; 9 positions match TRBD1. The J segment lost 8 bases and the V segment lost 4 bases, leaving 5 bases of the junction unmatched. The germline V gene has CDR1 SNHLY and CDR2 FYNNEI. The CDR3 sequence is 14 residues long. The CDR3 loop is CASSAGTGREKLFF. In DNA form, the CDR3 reads TGTGCCAGCAGTGCCGGGACAGGGCGGGAAAAACTGTTTTTT.

This clonotype has only a few counts. The chain employs TRBV3-1 and TRBJ2-1, with TRBD2 matching 11 bases. Trimming took 3 bases from V and 0 from J; bases not matched to a gene: 7. Germline CDR1 reads LGHDT; CDR2 reads YNNKEL (reference sequence). The CDR3 sequence is 18 residues long. Here the CDR3 reads CASSQALAGESSYNEQFF. CDR3 DNA: TGTGCCAGCAGCCAGGCACTAGCGGGAGAAAGCTCCTACAATGAGCAGTTCTTC.

This rearrangement joins TRBV20-1 to TRBJ2-1; 15 bases match TRBD2. The CDR3 contains 16 residues. Germline V gives CDR1 DFQATT, CDR2 SNEGSKA (reference sequence). The CDR3 region is CRSGTSGRRGNNEQFF. The CDR3 DNA is TGCAGGTCCGGGACTAGCGGGAGGCGCGGGAACAATGAGCAGTTCTTC.

This clonotype came up many times. The junction and the germline gene differ at one end; a read error may be behind it. The chain links TRBV27 to TRBJ1-6, with TRBD1 as a possible D gene (5 bases). The CDR3 covers 13 residues. Per the germline V gene, CDR1 is MNHEY and CDR2 is SMNVEV (reference sequence). Here the CDR3 DNA reads TGTGCCAGCAGTCTATCAGGGAATTCACCCCTCCACTTT. Its translation is CASSLSGNSPLHF.

A few counts support this clonotype. The rearrangement joins TRBV24-1 to TRBJ1-2, with TRBD1 matching 7 bases. The germline gives CDR1 KGHDR, CDR2 SFDVKD. Trimming removed 4 bases from V and 10 bases from J; junction bases left unmatched: 8. This CDR3 has 13 amino acids. CDR3 in amino acids: CATSESGTESYTF. CDR3 nucleotides: TGTGCCACCAGTGAGTCCGGGACAGAATCCTACACCTTC.

A remark on this clonotype: The junction departs from germline at one end; a sequencing error may be responsible. V gene TRBV20-1 combines with J gene TRBJ1-2; D unclear. The CDR3 is made up of 9 amino acids. CDR1 and CDR2 (germline): DFQATT, SNEGSKA (reference sequence). The CDR3 DNA follows: TGTCGGGTTAACTATGGCTACACCTTC. Protein product: CRVNYGYTF.

V and J are TRBV5-1 and TRBJ2-5; 9 positions agree with TRBD1. CDR3 length: 17 amino acids. Germline V gives CDR1 SGHRS, CDR2 YFSETQ. The V segment lost 0 bases and the J segment 11 bases; nucleotides outside the gene matches: 17. The CDR3 sequence: CASSLASTGGNYNEQYF. The CDR3 nucleotides are TGCGCCAGCAGCTTGGCCTCCACAGGGGGCAACTACAATGAGCAGTACTTC.

A few counts support this clonotype. The chain carries TRBV6-4 and TRBJ2-3; 7 positions match TRBD2. CDR3 size: 21 residues. The germline V gene encodes CDR1 MRHNA and CDR2 SNTAGT. Trimming removed 7 bases from V and 0 bases from J; junction bases left unmatched: 25. CDR3 region: CASTGNRREDEKVTSTDTQYF. The CDR3 coding sequence is TGTGCCAGCACGGGGAATAGACGGGAGGATGAGAAGGTTACTAGCACAGATACGCAGTATTTT.

V usage is TRBV20-1 and J usage is TRBJ1-2; D not certain. Trimming shortened V by 6 bases and J by 8 bases, and 13 bases separated the two germline ends. Germline CDR1 DFQATT, CDR2 SNEGSKA (reference sequence). The CDR3 spans 11 residues. CDR3 in DNA: TGCAGTGCCGCTCCCGTTTTGGGCTACACCTTC. Translation: CSAAPVLGYTF.

The gene calls are TRBV28 and TRBJ2-5; 9 nucleotides agree with TRBD1. The ends lost 5 bases at V and 12 bases at J; junction bases unmatched: 13. Germline V lookup: CDR1 MDHEN, CDR2 SYDVKM. CDR3 length: 14 amino acids. The CDR3 bases are TGTGCCAGCAGTCACCAGGGACAGGGCTACGAGAAGTACTTC. The encoded protein is CASSHQGQGYEKYF. Together with reference TRBV28 and TRBJ2-5, the CDR3 gives the full variable domain: DVKVTQSSRYLVKRTGEKVFLECVQDMDHENMFWYRQDPGLGLRLIYFSYDVKMKEKGDIPEGYSVSREKKERFSLILESASTNQTSMYLCASSHQGQGYEKYFGPGTRLLVL.

V is TRBV7-6 and J is TRBJ1-1; tentatively, D is TRBD1 (5 bases). Germline CDR1 reads SGHVS; CDR2 reads FNYEAQ. The CDR3 loop spans 13 amino acids. The germline V and J ends were trimmed by 3 bases and 11 bases, with 16 bases remaining between them. The CDR3 DNA sequence: TGTGCCAGCAGCTTTAACCCTACGGGGGAGGCTTTCTTT. Its protein is CASSFNPTGEAFF.

In its sample, this clonotype was seen a few times. The chain couples TRBV19 to TRBJ1-5; D is unresolved. Trimming took 7 bases from V and 5 from J, leaving 12 bases between them. The CDR3 is 13 amino acids. Germline loops: CDR1 LNHDA, CDR2 SQIVND (reference sequence). In DNA, the CDR3 is TGTGCCAGTAAAGGAGGGCGGGATCAGCCCCAGCATTTT. Protein sequence: CASKGGRDQPQHF.

J is TRBJ1-1 and V is TRBV5-8, with D unresolved. V was shortened by 4 bases and J by 0 bases, with 22 bases between the two germline ends. The length of the CDR3 is 18 residues. Germline loops: CDR1 SGHTS, CDR2 YDEGEE. This CDR3 is CASSRTLGMSSMNTEAFF. In DNA, the CDR3 is TGTGCCAGCAGCCGTACGCTTGGGATGTCGTCCATGAACACTGAAGCTTTCTTT.

This chain joins TRBV28 and TRBJ2-3, with 7 bases identical to TRBD2. The CDR3 extends over 13 amino acids. The germline gives CDR1 MDHEN, CDR2 SYDVKM. V shed 8 bases, J shed 4 bases, and the junction held 6 bases outside the gene matches. The chain's CDR3 is CASGAGVADTQYF. CDR3 sequence (DNA): TGTGCCAGCGGGGCGGGAGTTGCAGATACGCAGTATTTT. Drawing the rest from reference TRBV28 and TRBJ2-3, the complete variable domain is DVKVTQSSRYLVKRTGEKVFLECVQDMDHENMFWYRQDPGLGLRLIYFSYDVKMKEKGDIPEGYSVSREKKERFSLILESASTNQTSMYLCASGAGVADTQYFGPGTRLTVL.

This clonotype has just a few counts. V is TRBV24-1 and J is TRBJ1-2; D remains ambiguous. Looked up from germline, CDR1 is KGHDR and CDR2 is SFDVKD. Trimming cost V 4 bases and J 1 base, with 6 bases left between them. The length of the CDR3 is 13 residues. Written as DNA, the CDR3 is TGTGCCACCAGTGACGAGGTTAACTATGGCTACACCTTC. Translating it yields CATSDEVNYGYTF.